Reported below is one T cell receptor (beta chain). Antigen specificity is unknown. The sample comes from a study of CD8 T cells in ankylosing spondylitis. Study conclusions and caveats: What appeared characteristic of ankylosing spondylitis blood was a TCR beta motif of 7 or 8 highly homologous variants.

The CDR3 spans 15 residues. The germline V gene has CDR1 MNHNS and CDR2 SASEGT. The V and J ends lost 0 bases and 6 bases respectively, with 14 bases between them. TCRdb ran MiXCR on the 5' RACE reads and lists one entry per CDR3 protein. Of approximately 220,000 distinct CDR3 sequences detected, approximately 16% appear once; the ten largest clones hold approximately 40%. The sequenced material came from blood, either unsorted or a sorted T cell fraction (not recorded which). The origin of this receptor is a male donor with ankylosing spondylitis. The J gene is TRBJ1-1, the V gene TRBV6-1; D gene ambiguous. CDR3 protein: CASSEAGMGIAEAFF. In DNA, the CDR3 is TGTGCCAGCAGTGAAGCGGGGATGGGGATCGCTGAAGCTTTCTTT.